This TCR beta chain was found in a study of T cell therapy after organ transplantation. Sample time point: 4-8 weeks after completion of therapy. Repertoires were generated with immunoSEQ multiplex PCR, while TCRdb's copy carries only in-frame clones and drops some. This table holds 2,500 to 3,500 clones, approximately 81% found once. Details on this clone: Its antigen remains unidentified.

V lost 0 bases and J 2 bases, leaving 15 bases between the germline ends. The CDR3 loop spans 16 amino acids. The germline CDR1 and CDR2 sequences are SGDLS and YYNGEE. The source is a human patient who had received a solid organ transplant and had CMV disease. The graft donor may have given rise to some T cells. Specimen: CD8+ T cells from blood, collected after autologous CMV-specific T cell therapy. J is TRBJ2-7 and V is TRBV9, with D maybe TRBD2 (5 bases). In nucleotides, the CDR3 is TGTGCCAGCAGCGTAGAGGTGCTAGCTCAAGCCTACGAGCAGTACTTC. It translates to CASSVEVLAQAYEQYF.